Below, one TCR beta chain is given with its context. Its specificity is not known. This sample is drawn from a study of chemoradiotherapy in HPV16-positive cancers. Whole-study context: Functional T-cell assays on a couple of HPV16-positive patients' cells defined candidate HPV-specific clones and common TCR motifs. Study findings and constraints: For HPV16-positive patients, expanding HPV-responsive T cells associated with longer recurrence-free survival.

V was clipped by 2 bases and J by 2 bases, with 7 bases between them. This CDR3 contains 13 residues. From germline, CDR1 is MGHDK and CDR2 SYGVNS. Profiled with immunoSEQ multiplex PCR; TCRdb holds only in-frame clones, not every one. The data contain 9,500 to 15,000 clones, 88% of them singletons. This sequence originates from a human donor with HPV-associated anogenital cancer. The chain is built from TRBV25-1 and TRBJ2-7; D is unresolved. The specimen was blood, collected from a patient who underwent chemoradiotherapy. CDR3 nucleotides: TGTGCCAGCAGTGAACCGGGTCCCTACGAGCAGTACTTC. Its translation is CASSEPGPYEQYF.